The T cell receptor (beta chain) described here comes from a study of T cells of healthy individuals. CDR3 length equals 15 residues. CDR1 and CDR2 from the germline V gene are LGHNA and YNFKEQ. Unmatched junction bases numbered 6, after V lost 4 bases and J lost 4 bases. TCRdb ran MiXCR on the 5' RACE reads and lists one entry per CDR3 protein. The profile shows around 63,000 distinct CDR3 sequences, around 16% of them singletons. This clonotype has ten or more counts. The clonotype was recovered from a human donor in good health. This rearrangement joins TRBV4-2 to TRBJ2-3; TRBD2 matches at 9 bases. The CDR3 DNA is TGTGCCAGCAGCCCCCGTGCGGGAGGGCCAGATACGCAGTATTTT. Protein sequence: CASSPRAGGPDTQYF.